The 14 T cell receptor beta chains below come from one sample, sequenced in a study of T-cell reconstitution after alpha-beta-depleted transplantation in children. The TCRbeta library was prepared with unique molecular identifiers. A single record per CDR3 protein comes from TCRdb applying MiXCR to the PCR reads. Of about 300,000 distinct CDR3 sequences listed, roughly a tenth were seen once; the top ten hold roughly 7%. The sequences come from PBMCs, collected before TCRalphabeta/CD19-depleted stem cell transplant. These receptors were collected from a boy under three years old with acute myeloid leukemia, due to receive a stem cell transplant.

V usage is TRBV23-1 and J usage is TRBJ2-5, with TRBD1 as a possible D gene (5 bases). TRBV23-1 is classed as an ORF, of uncertain function. V lost 2 bases, J lost 0 bases, and 10 bases lay in between. CDR3 size: 15 residues. CDR3 amino acids: CASSQRGEHQETQYF. The CDR3 DNA reads as TGCGCCAGCAGTCAAAGGGGTGAGCACCAAGAGACCCAGTACTTC.

This clonotype was found many times. The rearrangement joins TRBV25-1 to TRBJ2-7; D not resolved. Germline V CDR1 and CDR2: MGHDK, SYGVNS. This CDR3 has 12 amino acids. The V end was cut by 3 bases, the J end by 7 bases, with 10 bases between. CDR3: CASSDFGWEQYF. In DNA form, the CDR3 reads TGTGCCAGCAGTGATTTCGGATGGGAGCAGTACTTC.

At least ten counts were recorded for this clonotype. This chain joins TRBV7-2 and TRBJ2-1; 9 bases are shared with TRBD2. Germline V gene lookup returns CDR1 SGHTA and CDR2 FQGNSA. The ends lost 5 bases at V and 5 bases at J; junction bases unmatched: 16. The CDR3 has 18 residues. Written as DNA, the CDR3 is TGTGCCAGCAGCCGACTACTAGGGGCGGGAGGGGAAGACAATGAGCAGTTCTTC. Its protein is CASSRLLGAGGEDNEQFF.

A word on this clonotype: One junction end does not reproduce the germline sequence, and a read error may be involved. The CDR3 sequence: CATIGTASNEQYF. The CDR3 DNA is TGTGCCACCATCGGGACAGCCTCCAACGAGCAGTACTTC. The chain employs TRBV24-1 and TRBJ2-7; 7 nucleotides line up with TRBD1. The CDR3 loop spans 13 amino acids. CDR1 and CDR2 from the germline V gene are KGHDR and SFDVKD.

This clonotype was seen more than once but under ten times. This rearrangement joins TRBV19 to TRBJ1-6, with 8 bases identical to TRBD1. Trimming took 7 bases from V and 9 from J; bases not matched to a gene: 8. CDR3 size: 14 residues. Germline CDR1 LNHDA, CDR2 SQIVND (reference sequence). Here the CDR3 reads CASKTGTGGSPLHF. CDR3 coding DNA: TGTGCCAGTAAAACCGGGACAGGAGGTTCACCCCTCCACTTT.

The chain recombines TRBV6-5 with TRBJ1-6; TRBD1 aligns across 8 bases. CDR3 size: 15 residues. V shed 0 bases, J shed 12 bases, and the junction held 7 bases outside the gene matches. From germline, CDR1 is MNHEY and CDR2 SVGAGI. The CDR3 loop reads CASSYSGQGFKPLHF. CDR3 nucleotides: TGTGCCAGCAGTTACTCCGGACAGGGATTTAAACCCCTCCACTTT.

CDR3 region: CASSQDSRWRSGPSGELFF. DNA of the CDR3: TGTGCCAGCAGCCAAGATAGCCGATGGCGTAGCGGACCAAGCGGGGAGCTGTTTTTT. J is TRBJ2-2 and V is TRBV4-2, with a tentative D call TRBD2 (6 bases). V dropped 0 bases and J dropped 7 bases, with 24 bases sitting between them. Germline values: CDR1 LGHNA, CDR2 YNFKEQ. The CDR3 loop spans 19 amino acids.

This chain uses TRBV7-2 with TRBJ2-7; TRBD2 matches at 12 bases. CDR3 size: 16 residues. Germline V gives CDR1 SGHTA, CDR2 FQGNSA. Losses at the gene ends were 3 bases for V and 2 bases for J; bases not matched to a gene: 5. CDR3 protein: CASSLLTSGSPYEQYF. The CDR3 bases are TGTGCCAGCAGCTTGCTGACTAGCGGGAGTCCCTACGAGCAGTACTTC. Based on the CDR3 plus reference TRBV7-2 and TRBJ2-7, the full variable domain is GAGVSQSPSNKVTEKGKDVELRCDPISGHTALYWYRQSLGQGLEFLIYFQGNSAPDKSGLPSDRFSAERTGGSVSTLTIQRTQQEDSAVYLCASSLLTSGSPYEQYFGPGTRLTVT.

This clonotype was detected many times. The J gene is TRBJ1-2, the V gene TRBV28, with 7 nucleotides matching TRBD1. J was trimmed by 5 bases and V by 6 bases; bases with no gene match: 15. This CDR3 has 16 residues. From germline, CDR1 is MDHEN and CDR2 SYDVKM. Here the CDR3 reads CASSYVNRGPGYGYTF. CDR3 bases: TGTGCCAGCAGCTACGTCAACAGGGGTCCGGGGTATGGCTACACCTTC.

This clonotype was seen repeatedly, ten times or more. The V call is TRBV11-1, the J call TRBJ2-7; tentatively, D is TRBD2 (5 bases). Germline assignment: CDR1 SGHAT and CDR2 FQDESV (reference sequence). The CDR3 runs to 15 residues. The V gene lost 5 bases and the J gene lost 3 bases, with 17 bases spanning the gap. CDR3 loop: CASSHPGLPRYEQYF. CDR3 coding DNA: TGTGCCAGCAGCCACCCCGGACTTCCCCGCTACGAGCAGTACTTC.

This clonotype was picked up many times. The rearrangement links TRBV7-9 to TRBJ1-6, with D unresolved. The germline CDR1 and CDR2 sequences are SEHNR and FQNEAQ (reference sequence). V dropped 1 base and J dropped 4 bases, with 8 bases sitting between them. CDR3 length equals 15 residues. Written as DNA, the CDR3 is TGTGCCAGCAGCTTAGACGGGAAATATAATTCACCCCTCCACTTT. This gives the protein CASSLDGKYNSPLHF.

Ten or more counts support this clonotype. V and J are TRBV5-4 and TRBJ2-2; 8 bases are a match to TRBD2. The CDR3 has 14 amino acids. V gave up 2 bases and J gave up 3 bases; unmatched junction bases: 0. Germline V lookup: CDR1 SGHNT, CDR2 YYREEE (reference sequence). As DNA, the CDR3 is TGTGCCAGCAGCTTAGCGGGGGACACCGGGGAGCTGTTTTTT. Translated, it gives CASSLAGDTGELFF. The full variable domain, completed using reference TRBV5-4 and TRBJ2-2, is ETGVTQSPTHLIKTRGQQVTLRCSSQSGHNTVSWYQQALGQGPQFIFQYYREEENGRGNFPPRFSGLQFPNYSSELNVNALELDDSALYLCASSLAGDTGELFFGEGSRLTVL.

This clonotype was recorded many times. This sequence joins TRBV6-1 and TRBJ2-2; 9 bases fit TRBD2. Per the germline V gene, CDR1 is MNHNS and CDR2 is SASEGT. This CDR3 spans 17 amino acids. Trimming removed 5 bases from V and 2 bases from J; junction bases left unmatched: 9. CDR3: CASSRQRAGGNTGELFF. The DNA for the CDR3 is TGTGCCAGCAGTAGACAGAGAGCGGGGGGAAACACCGGGGAGCTGTTTTTT.

The table lists this clonotype with a few counts. The gene calls are TRBV9 and TRBJ2-3, with 15 bases lining up with TRBD2. Trimming cost V 3 bases and J 1 base; bases outside gene matches: 3. The CDR3 has 17 residues. The germline CDR1 and CDR2 sequences are SGDLS and YYNGEE. CDR3 sequence reads: CASSAGLAGGRTDTQYF. CDR3 DNA sequence: TGTGCCAGCAGCGCTGGACTAGCGGGAGGGCGCACAGATACGCAGTATTTT.